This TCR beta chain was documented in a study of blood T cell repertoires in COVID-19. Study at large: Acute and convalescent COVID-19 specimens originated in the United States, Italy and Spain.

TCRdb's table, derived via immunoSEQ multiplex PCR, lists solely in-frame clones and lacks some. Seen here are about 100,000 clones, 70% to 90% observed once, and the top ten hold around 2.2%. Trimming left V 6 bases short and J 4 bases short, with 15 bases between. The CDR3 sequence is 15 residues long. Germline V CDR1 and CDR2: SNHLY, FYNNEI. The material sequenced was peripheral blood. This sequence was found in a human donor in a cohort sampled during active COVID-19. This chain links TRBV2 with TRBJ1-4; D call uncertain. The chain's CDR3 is CASRVSSQINEKLFF. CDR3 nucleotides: TGTGCCAGCAGGGTTTCTAGTCAGATTAATGAAAAACTGTTTTTT. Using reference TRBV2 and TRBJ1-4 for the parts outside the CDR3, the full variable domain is EPEVTQTPSHQVTQMGQEVILRCVPISNHLYFYWYRQILGQKVEFLVSFYNNEISEKSEIFDDQFSVERPDGSNFTLKIRSTKLEDSAMYFCASRVSSQINEKLFFGSGTQLSVL.